The 18 T cell receptor beta chains in this list originate from one sample, sequenced in a study of blood T cell repertoires in COVID-19 (TCRdb year 2020). The library relied on the immunoSEQ multiplex PCR assay. TCRdb mirrors the immuneACCESS table, restricted to in-frame sequences. Some clones are absent from its copies; in checked studies, under half trace to an unresolved V gene, and the reason for the others is unknown. The sample contains 50,000 to 55,000 clones, 70% to 85% of them found a single time. The ten largest clones capture around a tenth of the sample. What was sequenced was peripheral blood. Receptors originate from a man at least 80 years old with COVID-19, enrolled during active disease.

This clone was recorded many times. V is TRBV19 and J is TRBJ2-5; D ambiguous. V dropped 4 bases and J dropped 2 bases, with 8 bases sitting between them. Per germline, CDR1 LNHDA and CDR2 SQIVND (reference sequence). The CDR3 consists of 13 residues. The CDR3 spells CASSTGAQETQYF. The CDR3 DNA reads as TGTGCCAGTAGTACGGGTGCGCAAGAGACCCAGTACTTC.

The rearrangement links TRBV7-6 to TRBJ1-3, with D unresolved. This CDR3 is built from 16 residues. V shed 0 bases and J shed 0 bases, with 9 bases lying between them. Germline loops: CDR1 SGHVS, CDR2 FNYEAQ. This CDR3 reads CASSLAGSISGNTIYF. CDR3 nucleotides: TGTGCCAGCAGCTTAGCGGGCAGCATCTCTGGAAACACCATATATTTT. Complete variable domain (other parts from reference TRBV7-6 and TRBJ1-3): GAGVSQSPRYKVTKRGQDVALRCDPISGHVSLYWYRQALGQGPEFLTYFNYEAQQDKSGLPNDRFSAERPEGSISTLTIQRTEQRDSAMYRCASSLAGSISGNTIYFGEGSWLTVV.

The chain joins TRBV19 to TRBJ2-5; TRBD2 matches 7 bases. Germline assignment: CDR1 LNHDA and CDR2 SQIVND (reference sequence). With 8 bases clipped from V and 5 bases from J, the junction kept 11 bases outside the gene matches. There are 14 residues in the CDR3. The CDR3 DNA follows: TGTGCCAGTTCGGAGGGCGGGAGTGGGGAGACCCAGTACTTC. Protein product: CASSEGGSGETQYF.

V is TRBV10-3 and J is TRBJ1-2; D may be TRBD1 (5 bases). Germline-derived CDR1 and CDR2 are ENHRY and SYGVKD. V was cut by 0 bases and J by 7 bases, with 15 bases left in between. The CDR3 runs to 15 residues. As DNA, the CDR3 is TGTGCCATCAGTGAGTCGCGGGGACGTGAAGGTGGCTACACCTTC. It yields the protein CAISESRGREGGYTF.

The CDR3 sequence: CASSLQSRASGYGYTF. The CDR3 bases are TGTGCCAGCAGCTTACAGTCCAGGGCCAGTGGATATGGCTACACCTTC. The chain has TRBV7-2 and TRBJ1-2, with D maybe TRBD1 (5 bases). This CDR3 is built from 16 residues. Trimming cost V 2 bases and J 5 bases, with 18 bases left between them. Per the germline V gene, CDR1 is SGHTA and CDR2 is FQGNSA.

The genes are TRBV7-2 and TRBJ1-5, with D unclear. Trimming removed 2 bases from V and 1 base from J, with 15 bases in between. Germline lookup yields CDR1 SGHTA and CDR2 FQGNSA. The CDR3 sequence is 17 residues long. In DNA, the CDR3 is TGTGCCAGCAGCTTACTGGCCCATCCGGGGAGCAATCAGCCCCAGCATTTT. Its translation is CASSLLAHPGSNQPQHF.

V and J are TRBV6-2 or TRBV6-3 and TRBJ1-5; tentatively, D is TRBD1 (5 bases). The ends were cut back, 2 bases at V and 2 bases at J, with 10 bases in the middle. Germline-derived CDR1 and CDR2 are MNHEY and SVGEGT. The CDR3 consists of 15 residues. CDR3 amino acids: CASSYRSGGNQPQHF. Here the CDR3 DNA reads TGTGCCAGCAGTTACCGGTCGGGGGGCAATCAGCCCCAGCATTTT.

The rearrangement joins TRBV3-1 (or the pseudogene TRBV3-2) to TRBJ2-1; 10 positions match TRBD2. The CDR3 is 16 residues long. V was clipped by 1 base and J by 9 bases; unmatched bases: 9. Germline V lookup: CDR1 LGHDT, CDR2 YNNKEL (reference sequence). The CDR3 protein is CASSQGLAGVGGEQFF. CDR3 coding DNA: TGTGCCAGCAGCCAAGGCCTAGCGGGAGTCGGGGGTGAGCAGTTCTTC.

This chain joins TRBV21-1 and TRBJ1-5. TRBV21-1 represents a pseudogene. The CDR3 runs 13 residues. CDR3 amino acids: CASRGEVWQPQHF. The CDR3 nucleotides are TGTGCCAGCAGGGGGGAGGTGTGGCAGCCCCAGCATTTT.

The chain links TRBV6-5 to TRBJ1-1; 9 nucleotides agree with TRBD1. After removal of 6 bases from V and 3 bases from J, the junction contained 8 bases not matched to a gene. Germline CDR1 reads MNHEY; CDR2 reads SVGAGI. The CDR3 loop spans 15 amino acids. CDR3 region: CASRLQGARDTEAFF. Here the CDR3 DNA reads TGTGCCAGCAGGTTACAGGGGGCGCGGGACACTGAAGCTTTCTTT.

The genes are TRBV30 and TRBJ1-3; D call uncertain. Trimming removed 2 bases from V and 1 base from J, with 6 bases in between. The CDR3 sequence is 13 residues long. The germline CDR1 and CDR2 sequences are GTSNPN and SVGIG (reference sequence). The CDR3 DNA reads TGTGCCTGGAGTCGCAGGTCTGGAAACACCATATATTTT. Residues: CAWSRRSGNTIYF.

This chain uses TRBV5-8 with TRBJ2-2; TRBD2 aligns across 8 bases. This CDR3 is 15 amino acids long. J gave up 6 bases and V 3 bases, and 7 bases lay outside the gene matches. Germline CDR1 and CDR2: SGHTS and YDEGEE. CDR3 loop: CASSSSGRAAGELFF. The CDR3 DNA follows: TGTGCCAGCAGCTCCTCCGGGAGGGCCGCCGGGGAGCTGTTTTTT.

The J gene is TRBJ1-1, the V gene TRBV11-2; TRBD1 matches at 10 bases. CDR3 length equals 17 residues. CDR1 SGHAT and CDR2 FQNNGV come from the germline V gene. V dropped 5 bases and J dropped 1; count of bases not matched to a gene: 10. The CDR3 is CASSTRQGALPNTEAFF. The CDR3, as DNA: TGTGCCAGCAGCACCCGACAGGGGGCCCTCCCGAACACTGAAGCTTTCTTT.

This chain links TRBV19 with TRBJ1-4; 7 bases fit TRBD1. V lost 6 bases to trimming and J lost 8 bases; unmatched junction nucleotides: 6. The length of the CDR3 is 13 residues. CDR1 and CDR2 (germline): LNHDA, SQIVND (reference sequence). The CDR3 spells CASSRDSREKLFF. CDR3 bases: TGTGCCAGTAGCCGGGACAGTAGGGAAAAACTGTTTTTT. The complete variable domain, with remaining parts taken from reference TRBV19 and TRBJ1-4, reads DGGITQSPKYLFRKEGQNVTLSCEQNLNHDAMYWYRQDPGQGLRLIYYSQIVNDFQKGDIAEGYSVSREKKESFPLTVTSAQKNPTAFYLCASSRDSREKLFFGSGTQLSVL.

The chain combines TRBV5-1 with TRBJ1-4; D is uncertain. The germline gives CDR1 SGHRS, CDR2 YFSETQ. The CDR3 loop spans 14 amino acids. V dropped 0 bases and J dropped 8 bases, with 11 bases sitting between them. CDR3 coding DNA: TGCGCCAGCAGCTTGGAGGGCCGAGGGGAAAAACTGTTTTTT. Protein: CASSLEGRGEKLFF.

This rearrangement joins TRBV5-5 to TRBJ2-7; TRBD1 matches 7 bases. Germline loops: CDR1 SGHKS, CDR2 YYEKEE (reference sequence). There are 14 residues in the CDR3. J was trimmed by 4 bases and V by 4 bases; bases with no gene match: 8. The CDR3: CASSPQQGSYEQYF. CDR3 nucleotide sequence: TGTGCCAGCAGCCCTCAACAGGGGTCGTACGAGCAGTACTTC.

J is TRBJ2-3 and V is TRBV12-3 or TRBV12-4; D is unresolved. This CDR3 region has 13 residues. V shed 1 base and J shed 2 bases, with 4 bases lying between them. CDR3 protein: CASSLGPTDTQYF. The DNA for the CDR3 is TGTGCCAGCAGTTTAGGGCCCACAGATACGCAGTATTTT.

The chain employs TRBV30 and TRBJ1-5; maybe TRBD1 (5 bases). Between the trimmed V and J ends, which lost 0 bases and 6 bases, there was a span of 12 bases. The CDR3 consists of 14 residues. The germline CDR1 and CDR2 sequences are GTSNPN and SVGIG (reference sequence). The DNA of the CDR3 is TGTGCCTGGAGTGTTCTCCAGGGAAGTCAGCCCCAGCATTTT. Translated, it gives CAWSVLQGSQPQHF. Full variable domain (missing parts from reference TRBV30 and TRBJ1-5): SQTIHQWPATLVQPVGSPLSLECTVEGTSNPNLYWYRQAAGRGLQLLFYSVGIGQISSEVPQNLSASRPQDRQFILSSKKLLLSDSGFYLCAWSVLQGSQPQHFGDGTRLSIL.